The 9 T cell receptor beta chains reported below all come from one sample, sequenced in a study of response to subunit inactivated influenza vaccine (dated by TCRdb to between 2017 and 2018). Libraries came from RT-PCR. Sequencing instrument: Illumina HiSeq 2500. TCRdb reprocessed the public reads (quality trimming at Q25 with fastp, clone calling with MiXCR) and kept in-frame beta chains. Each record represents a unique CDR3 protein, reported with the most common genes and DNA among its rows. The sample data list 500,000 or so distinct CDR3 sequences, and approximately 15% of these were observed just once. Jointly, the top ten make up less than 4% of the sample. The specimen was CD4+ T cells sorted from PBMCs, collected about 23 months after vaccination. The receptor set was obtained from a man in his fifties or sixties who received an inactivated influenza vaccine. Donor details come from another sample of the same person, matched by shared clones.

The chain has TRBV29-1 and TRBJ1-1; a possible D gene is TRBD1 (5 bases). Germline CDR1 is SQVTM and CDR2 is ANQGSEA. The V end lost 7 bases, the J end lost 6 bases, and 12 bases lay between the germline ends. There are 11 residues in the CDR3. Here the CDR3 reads CSGAGRAEAFF. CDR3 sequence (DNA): TGCAGCGGTGCAGGGCGGGCTGAAGCTTTCTTT.

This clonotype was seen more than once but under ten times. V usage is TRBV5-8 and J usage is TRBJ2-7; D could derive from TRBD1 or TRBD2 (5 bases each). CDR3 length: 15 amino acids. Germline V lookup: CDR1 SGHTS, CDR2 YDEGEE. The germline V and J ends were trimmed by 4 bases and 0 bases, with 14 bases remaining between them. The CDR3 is CASSIGTASSYEQYF. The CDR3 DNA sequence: TGTGCCAGCAGCATCGGGACGGCATCCTCCTACGAGCAGTACTTC.

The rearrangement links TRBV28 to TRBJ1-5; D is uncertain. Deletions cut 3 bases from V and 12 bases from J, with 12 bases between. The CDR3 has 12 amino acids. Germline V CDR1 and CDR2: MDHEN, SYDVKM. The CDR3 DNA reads TGTGCCAGCAGTTTCCCCATAGGGCTCCAGCATTTT. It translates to CASSFPIGLQHF.

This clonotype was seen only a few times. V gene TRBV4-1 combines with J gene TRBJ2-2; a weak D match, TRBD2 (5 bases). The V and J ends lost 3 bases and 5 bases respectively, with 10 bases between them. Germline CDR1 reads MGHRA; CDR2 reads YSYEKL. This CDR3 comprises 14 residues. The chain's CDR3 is CASSQAGVTGELFF. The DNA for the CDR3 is TGCGCCAGCAGCCAGGCCGGGGTGACCGGGGAGCTGTTTTTT.

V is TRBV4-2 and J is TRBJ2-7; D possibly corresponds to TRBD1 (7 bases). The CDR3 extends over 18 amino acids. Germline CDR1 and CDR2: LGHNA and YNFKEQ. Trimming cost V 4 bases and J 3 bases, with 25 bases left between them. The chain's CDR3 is CASSLVAQGGVFGYEQYF. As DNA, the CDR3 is TGTGCCAGCAGCCTCGTCGCGCAGGGGGGTGTTTTTGGCTACGAGCAGTACTTC.

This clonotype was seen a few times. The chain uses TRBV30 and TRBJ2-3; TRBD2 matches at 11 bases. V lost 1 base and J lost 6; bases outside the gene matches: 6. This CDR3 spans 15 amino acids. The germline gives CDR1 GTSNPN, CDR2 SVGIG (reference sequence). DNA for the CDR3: TGTGCCTGGAGTGGACTAGCGGGGCCAGTTGATACGCAGTATTTT. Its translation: CAWSGLAGPVDTQYF.

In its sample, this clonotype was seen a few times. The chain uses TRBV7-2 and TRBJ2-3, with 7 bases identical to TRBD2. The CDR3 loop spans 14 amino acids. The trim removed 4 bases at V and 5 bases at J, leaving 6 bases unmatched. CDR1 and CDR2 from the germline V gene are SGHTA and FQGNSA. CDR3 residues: CASSSAAGLDTQYF. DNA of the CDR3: TGTGCCAGCAGCTCTGCAGCGGGGTTAGATACGCAGTATTTT.

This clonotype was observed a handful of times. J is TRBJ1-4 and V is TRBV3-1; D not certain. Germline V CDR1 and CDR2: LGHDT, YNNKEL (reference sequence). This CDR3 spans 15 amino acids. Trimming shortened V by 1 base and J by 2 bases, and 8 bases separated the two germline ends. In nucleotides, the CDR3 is TGTGCCAGCAGCCAAGCTGCCAGTACTAATGAAAAACTGTTTTTT. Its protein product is CASSQAASTNEKLFF.

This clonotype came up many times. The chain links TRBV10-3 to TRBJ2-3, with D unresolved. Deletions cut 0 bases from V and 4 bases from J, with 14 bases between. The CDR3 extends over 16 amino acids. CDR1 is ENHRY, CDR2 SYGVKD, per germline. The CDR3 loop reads CAISESLLPGADTQYF. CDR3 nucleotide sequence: TGTGCCATCAGTGAGTCCTTACTCCCAGGCGCAGATACGCAGTATTTT.